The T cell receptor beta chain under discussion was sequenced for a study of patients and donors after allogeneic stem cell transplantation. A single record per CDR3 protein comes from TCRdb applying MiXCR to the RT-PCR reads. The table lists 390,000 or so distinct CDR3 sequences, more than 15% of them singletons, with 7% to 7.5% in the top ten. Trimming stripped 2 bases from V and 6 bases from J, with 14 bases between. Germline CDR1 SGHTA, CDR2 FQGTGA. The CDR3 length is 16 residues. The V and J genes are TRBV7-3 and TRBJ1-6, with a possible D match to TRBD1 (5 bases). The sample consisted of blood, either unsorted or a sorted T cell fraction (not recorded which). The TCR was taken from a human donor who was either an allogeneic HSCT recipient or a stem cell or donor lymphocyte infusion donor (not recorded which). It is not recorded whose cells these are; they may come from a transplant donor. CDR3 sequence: CASSLDGGASNSPLHF. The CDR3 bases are TGTGCCAGCAGCTTAGACGGGGGAGCTTCTAATTCACCCCTCCACTTT.